These T cell receptor beta chains were read from a single sample in a study of blood T cell repertoires in COVID-19. Libraries were prepared by immunoSEQ multiplex PCR; TCRdb keeps only in-frame clonotypes and omits some of them. The repertoire holds fewer than 300,000 clones, with approximately 84% as singletons. Sequencing input: peripheral blood. All receptors come from a human donor in a cohort sampled during active COVID-19. The CDR3 runs from the conserved cysteine through the conserved F or W. The order of the fields is clone size, D gene, J gene, CDR3 length, V gene, CDR3 DNA, CDR3 protein. The D gene is left open where the match is weak. Not all rows give a size; the values are once, few, many and, for expanded clones, a class.

- | - | TRBJ2-5 | 18 | TRBV5-6 | TGTGCCAGCAGCTCCATTTACAGGAATAAATGGTCTAGAGAGACCCAGTACTTC | CASSSIYRNKWSRETQYF
once | TRBD1 | TRBJ1-2 | 16 | TRBV18 | TGTGCCAGCTCACCTAAGACAGGGATGACTAACTATGGCTACACCTTC | CASSPKTGMTNYGYTF
- | TRBD1 | TRBJ2-2 | 15 | TRBV28 | TGTGCCAGCAGTCCCCGACAGGGCTGGGGCGGGGAGCTGTTTTTT | CASSPRQGWGGELFF
few | - | TRBJ1-6 | 16 | TRBV5-1 | TGCGCCAGCAGCCCAACCCAGGGGACCTATAATTCACCCCTCCACTTT | CASSPTQGTYNSPLHF
- | - | TRBJ1-5 | 15 | TRBV18 | TGTGCCAGCTCACATAACAGGGCCAGAAATCAGCCCCAGCATTTT | CASSHNRARNQPQHF
- | TRBD1 | TRBJ2-1 | 20 | TRBV6-6 | TGTGCCAGCAGTCCCGGGACAGGGCAAACCATAAGAAGCTCCTACAATGAGCAGTTCTTC | CASSPGTGQTIRSSYNEQFF
- | - | TRBJ2-3 | 17 | TRBV7-9 | TGTGCCAGCAGCCGGAGAGGCCTCGGGGATCCCACAGATACGCAGTATTTT | CASSRRGLGDPTDTQYF
- | TRBD2 | TRBJ2-1 | 14 | TRBV5-4 | TGTGCCAGCAGCTCAAAAGCGGGGCAGAATGAGCAGTTCTTC | CASSSKAGQNEQFF
- | - | TRBJ1-6 | 14 | TRBV5-4 | TGTGCCAGCAGCTGGACAGTTAATAATTCACCCCTCCACTTT | CASSWTVNNSPLHF
- | - | TRBJ1-6 | 14 | TRBV3-1/TRBV3-2 | TGTGCCAGCAGAGACCGGGGAGTTAATTCACCCCTCCACTTT | CASRDRGVNSPLHF
- | - | TRBJ1-3 | 13 | TRBV5-4 | TGTGCCACCACCCAGGGGACTGGAAACACCATATATTTT | CATTQGTGNTIYF
- | - | TRBJ1-6 | 17 | TRBV6-2/TRBV6-3 | TGTGCCAGCAGTTATCGGCAGGGTCGAAAGGATAATTCACCCCTCCACTTT | CASSYRQGRKDNSPLHF
- | TRBD2 | TRBJ2-2 | 15 | TRBV9 | TGTGCCAGCAGCCCGCTAGCGGGGAACACCGGGGAGCTGTTTTTT | CASSPLAGNTGELFF
- | - | TRBJ1-2 | 15 | TRBV19 | TGTGCCAGTAGTATAACTCAGGGTGCCAAAAATGGCTACACCTTC | CASSITQGAKNGYTF
- | - | TRBJ1-2 | 13 | TRBV7-2 | TGTGCCAGCAGCCTGGTTGAGGGATATGGCTACACCTTC | CASSLVEGYGYTF
- | - | TRBJ1-2 | 13 | TRBV11-2 | TGTGCCAGCAGCACCCAAACAGGGACAGGCTACACCTTC | CASSTQTGTGYTF
- | - | TRBJ2-3 | 14 | TRBV6-5 | TGTGCCAGCAGTTCCCTAGAGGGAACAGATACGCAGTATTTT | CASSSLEGTDTQYF
- | - | TRBJ1-2 | 15 | TRBV5-4 | TGTGCCAGCAGATCACAGGGTGCCGAGAACTATGGCTACACCTTC | CASRSQGAENYGYTF